This T cell receptor beta chain was sequenced during a study of T-cell reconstitution after alpha-beta-depleted transplantation in children. CDR3 length equals 17 residues. Germline lookup yields CDR1 MNHEY and CDR2 SMNVEV (reference sequence). The V segment lost 5 bases and the J segment 4 bases; nucleotides outside the gene matches: 14. This clonotype was seen more than once but under ten times. During its preparation, the TCRbeta library received unique molecular identifiers. Each CDR3 protein gets one entry after TCRdb re-called the PCR reads with MiXCR. This table holds approximately 89,000 distinct CDR3 sequences, about 14% found once.

This sequence joins TRBV27 and TRBJ2-7; 10 nucleotides align to TRBD2. This TCR was recovered from a male patient aged 2-9 years who had a stem cell transplant for acute lymphoblastic leukemia, so the T cells may come from the graft donor. The source was PBMCs, mostly from graft donor cells, collected 180 days after TCRalphabeta/CD19-depleted stem cell transplant. The CDR3 sequence: CASSPHLAGGPTYEQYF. Written as DNA, the CDR3 is TGTGCCAGCAGTCCTCACTTAGCGGGGGGCCCAACTTACGAGCAGTACTTC.